These 8 T cell receptor beta chains were sequenced from one sample in a study of response to subunit inactivated influenza vaccine. TCRdb re-called the RT-PCR reads with MiXCR, one entry per CDR3 protein. The data contain under 950,000 distinct CDR3 sequences, approximately 22% of them singletons. Source: PBMCs from blood, taken 5 days after vaccination. Source of these receptors: a man aged 45-60 years who received an inactivated influenza vaccine.

The V call is TRBV10-3, the J call TRBJ2-2; 10 bases map to TRBD1. The CDR3 is made up of 15 amino acids. Germline CDR1 is ENHRY and CDR2 is SYGVKD. Trimming at V came to 4 bases and at J to 4 bases, leaving 3 bases not matched to a gene. The CDR3 sequence is CAISGDRGITGELFF. The DNA of the CDR3 is TGTGCCATCAGTGGGGACAGGGGTATCACCGGGGAGCTGTTTTTT.

The chain links TRBV20-1 to TRBJ2-7, with D possibly TRBD2 on 5 matching bases. The CDR3 totals 13 residues. Trimming took off 6 bases at V and 6 bases at J, with 18 bases between the two ends. Germline-derived CDR1 and CDR2 are DFQATT and SNEGSKA (reference sequence). DNA for the CDR3: TGCAGTGCAATCCCCGGAGGTTCCGGCGAGCAGTACTTC. Protein sequence: CSAIPGGSGEQYF.

This clonotype appeared a few times. The chain links TRBV15 to TRBJ2-1; TRBD1 agrees at 7 bases. The CDR3 consists of 16 residues. Germline V gives CDR1 LNHNV, CDR2 YYDKDF (reference sequence). Trimming removed 2 bases from V and 3 bases from J; junction bases left unmatched: 7. CDR3 sequence: CATSRSRTGYYNEQFF. The CDR3 nucleotides are TGTGCCACCAGCAGATCCCGGACAGGCTACTACAATGAGCAGTTCTTC.

This chain connects TRBV4-3 to TRBJ2-1; D is possibly TRBD1 (5 bases). The germline CDR1 and CDR2 sequences are LGHNA and YSLEER. Deletions cut 5 bases from V and 7 bases from J, with 24 bases between. CDR3 length: 17 amino acids. CDR3 protein: CASSSPDVTSSGNEQFF. For the CDR3, the DNA is TGCGCCAGCAGCTCACCGGATGTCACTTCCTCAGGGAATGAGCAGTTCTTC.

This clonotype was observed a few times. V is TRBV6-1 and J is TRBJ2-1, with 12 bases that match TRBD1. Germline lookup yields CDR1 MNHNS and CDR2 SASEGT. Germline trimming cut 6 bases from V and 1 base from J; bases unmatched to any gene: 13. This CDR3 is 19 amino acids long. The CDR3 loop is CASSHAGQGALGSYNEQFF. Here the CDR3 DNA reads TGTGCCAGCAGCCACGCGGGACAGGGGGCGTTAGGATCCTACAATGAGCAGTTCTTC.

This clonotype has more than one count but fewer than ten. J is TRBJ1-2 and V is TRBV25-1; possibly TRBD1 for D (6 bases). The CDR3 is made up of 13 amino acids. V was clipped by 3 bases and J by 4 bases, with 9 bases between them. Per germline, CDR1 MGHDK and CDR2 SYGVNS. In nucleotides, the CDR3 is TGTGCCAGCAGTGATACAGGGCGCTATGGCTACACCTTC. Translating gives CASSDTGRYGYTF.

The chain uses TRBV7-9 and TRBJ1-2; D ambiguous. CDR1 is SEHNR, CDR2 FQNEAQ, per germline (reference sequence). There are 11 residues in the CDR3. V lost 8 bases to trimming and J lost 8 bases, with 12 bases between them. The CDR3 loop is CASAAELGYTF. The DNA of the CDR3 is TGTGCCAGCGCGGCGGAGTTGGGCTACACCTTC.

Written as DNA, the CDR3 is TGCAGCGTCCCCGTGGAGTTCCAAGAGACCCAGTACTTC. Translation: CSVPVEFQETQYF. The chain uses TRBV29-1 and TRBJ2-5; D is uncertain. Germline V gene sequence: CDR1 SQVTM, CDR2 ANQGSEA. The CDR3 runs to 13 residues. Trimming pared 6 bases from V and 1 base from J, leaving 12 bases between. The variable domain in full, completed from reference TRBV29-1 and TRBJ2-5, reads SAVISQKPSRDICQRGTSLTIQCQVDSQVTMMFWYRQQPGQSLTLIATANQGSEATYESGFVIDKFPISRPNLTFSTLTVSNMSPEDSSIYLCSVPVEFQETQYFGPGTRLLVL.